The TCR beta chain described here comes from a study of identical twins. Whole-study findings and limits: Instead of following the same donors, the conclusions were based on cross-sectional statistical analysis. There is a chance that invariant MAIT and iNKT cells partially muddied zero-insertion analyses. Models underestimated TCR alpha sharing (out-of-frame) in monozygotic twins.

TCRdb itself ran the 5' RACE reads through MiXCR, one entry per CDR3 protein. The table lists 500,000 or so distinct CDR3 sequences, 13% to 15% of them singletons. Points on this clonotype: The antigen is unknown.

V lost 0 bases and J lost 5, with 10 bases in between. CDR1 WNHNN and CDR2 SYGVQD come from the germline V gene (reference sequence). The CDR3 runs 14 residues. The data were also submitted as part of a second study, on yellow fever vaccine responses in identical twins. That source reports: After vaccination, twins' T cell response reportedly seemed partly convergent, partly personalized.

The chain recombines TRBV10-1 with TRBJ2-5; D uncertain. The specimen was CD4+ T cells sorted from blood. This receptor was obtained from a woman between 18 and 29 years old in good health. CDR3 DNA: TGCGCCAGCAGTGAGTCGAAGGGATACGAGACCCAGTACTTC. It specifies CASSESKGYETQYF.